The clone carrying this TCR beta chain was seen a few times. These data are taken from a study of T cells after yellow fever vaccination. The CDR3 is 14 residues long. Germline V gene data show CDR1 as KGHSH and CDR2 as LQKENI. Trimming pared 0 bases from V and 5 bases from J, leaving 10 bases between. TCRdb called the 5' RACE reads again in MiXCR, with one record for every CDR3 protein. The sample lists about 550,000 distinct CDR3 sequences, 19% occurring once. Sequencing used PBMCs, obtained 15 days after the yellow fever booster vaccination. The TCR sequence derives from a man younger than 45 who received the YFV17D yellow fever vaccine. The V gene is TRBV18, the J gene TRBJ2-5; D is uncertain. The CDR3 DNA follows: TGTGCCAGCTCACCACCGGAGCCCCGGGAGACCCAGTACTTC. This gives the protein CASSPPEPRETQYF.